Shown below are 8 T cell receptor beta chains from a single sample sequenced in a study of blood T cell repertoires in COVID-19. Here immunoSEQ multiplex PCR was the method, and the copy in TCRdb shows in-frame clones only, minus some. The sample lists 94,000 or so clones, roughly 82% occurring once. The sequenced sample was peripheral blood. These receptors came from a man in his 60s with acute or convalescent COVID-19.

This chain uses TRBV6-6 with TRBJ1-2, with D uncertain. V was trimmed by 0 bases and J by 0 bases, leaving 8 bases between them. The CDR3 length is 15 residues. CDR1 and CDR2 (germline): MNHNY, SVGAGI (reference sequence). The CDR3 nucleotides read TGTGCCAGCAGTTACTCGGCTGGCTCTAACTATGGCTACACCTTC. The encoded protein is CASSYSAGSNYGYTF.

In nucleotides, the CDR3 is TGTGCCAGCAGCCCTTCAGTCAGCTCCTACAATGAGCAGTTCTTC. This encodes CASSPSVSSYNEQFF. The V call is TRBV9, the J call TRBJ2-1, with D hard to call. V dropped 4 bases and J dropped 0 bases, with 11 bases sitting between them. The germline gives CDR1 SGDLS, CDR2 YYNGEE. The CDR3 totals 15 residues. The full variable domain, with the rest looked up from reference TRBV9 and TRBJ2-1, is DSGVTQTPKHLITATGQRVTLRCSPRSGDLSVYWYQQSLDQGLQFLIQYYNGEERAKGNILERFSAQQFPDLHSELNLSSLELGDSALYFCASSPSVSSYNEQFFGPGTRLTVL.

This chain links TRBV5-1 with TRBJ2-3; D is unresolved. The V end was cut by 0 bases, the J end by 4 bases, with 12 bases between. The CDR3 consists of 15 residues. Germline CDR1 reads SGHRS; CDR2 reads YFSETQ. CDR3 region: CASSLARVGSDTQYF. The CDR3 region has the DNA TGCGCCAGCAGCTTGGCCCGGGTCGGGTCAGATACGCAGTATTTT.

V usage is TRBV2 and J usage is TRBJ1-6; D gene ambiguous. The CDR3 has 15 amino acids. In germline, CDR1 is SNHLY, CDR2 FYNNEI. Trimming removed 2 bases from V and 5 bases from J, with 10 bases in between. The CDR3, as DNA: TGTGCCAGCAGTGAAATCACACGGGATAATTCACCCCTCCACTTT. Translating gives CASSEITRDNSPLHF.

CDR3 sequence: CASSFSRGLDTGELFF. The CDR3 bases are TGTGCCAGCAGCTTCTCCCGGGGGTTGGACACCGGGGAGCTGTTTTTT. The J gene is TRBJ2-2, the V gene TRBV5-4, with D perhaps TRBD2 (6 bases). The length of the CDR3 is 16 residues. From germline, CDR1 is SGHNT and CDR2 YYREEE (reference sequence). Trimming removed 2 bases from V and 3 bases from J, with 14 bases in between.

The CDR3 bases are TGTGCCACCAGTTCCGTAGAGGATGGCTACACCTTC. Protein: CATSSVEDGYTF. The rearrangement uses TRBV24-1 and TRBJ1-2, with D unresolved. V was shortened by 6 bases and J by 6 bases, with 10 bases between the two germline ends. The germline V gene encodes CDR1 KGHDR and CDR2 SFDVKD. This CDR3 spans 12 amino acids.

This chain connects TRBV24-1 to TRBJ1-4; maybe TRBD1 (5 bases). Germline lookup yields CDR1 KGHDR and CDR2 SFDVKD. V was shortened by 4 bases and J by 8 bases, with 19 bases between the two germline ends. This CDR3 is 16 amino acids long. CDR3 sequence: CATSEGGSGGNEKLFF. The CDR3 coding sequence is TGTGCCACCAGTGAAGGTGGATCCGGGGGTAACGAAAAACTGTTTTTT.

This rearrangement joins TRBV27 to TRBJ1-4; a possible D gene is TRBD1 (6 bases). The CDR3 totals 16 residues. Between the trimmed V and J ends, which lost 3 bases and 0 bases, there was a span of 11 bases. Germline V gives CDR1 MNHEY, CDR2 SMNVEV (reference sequence). This CDR3 is CASSLGYRATNEKLFF. The CDR3 nucleotides read TGTGCCAGCAGTTTGGGGTACAGGGCAACTAATGAAAAACTGTTTTTT.